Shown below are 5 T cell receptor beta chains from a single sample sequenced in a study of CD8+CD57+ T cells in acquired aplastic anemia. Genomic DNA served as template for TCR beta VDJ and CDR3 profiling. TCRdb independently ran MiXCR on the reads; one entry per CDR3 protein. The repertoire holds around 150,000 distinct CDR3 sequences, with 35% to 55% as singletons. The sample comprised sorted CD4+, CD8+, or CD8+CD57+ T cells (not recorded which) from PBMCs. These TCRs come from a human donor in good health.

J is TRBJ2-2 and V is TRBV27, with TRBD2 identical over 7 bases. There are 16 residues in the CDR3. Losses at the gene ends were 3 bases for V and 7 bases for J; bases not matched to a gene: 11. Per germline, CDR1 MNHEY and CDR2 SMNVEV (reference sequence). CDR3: CASSFRAGFAIGELFF. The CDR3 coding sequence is TGTGCCAGCAGTTTTCGAGCGGGGTTCGCAATCGGGGAGCTGTTTTTT.

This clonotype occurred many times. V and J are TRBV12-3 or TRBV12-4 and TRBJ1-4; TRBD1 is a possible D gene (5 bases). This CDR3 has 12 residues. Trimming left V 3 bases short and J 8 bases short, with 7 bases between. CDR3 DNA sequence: TGTGCCAGCAGTTTGGGGCCGGAAAAACTGTTTTTT. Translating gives CASSLGPEKLFF.

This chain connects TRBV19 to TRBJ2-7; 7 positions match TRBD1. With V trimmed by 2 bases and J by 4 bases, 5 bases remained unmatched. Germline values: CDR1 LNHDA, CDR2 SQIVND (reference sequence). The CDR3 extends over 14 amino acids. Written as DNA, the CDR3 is TGTGCCAGTAGTATAACGGACAGGAGGTACGAGCAGTACTTC. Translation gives CASSITDRRYEQYF. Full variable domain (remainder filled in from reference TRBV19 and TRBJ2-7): DGGITQSPKYLFRKEGQNVTLSCEQNLNHDAMYWYRQDPGQGLRLIYYSQIVNDFQKGDIAEGYSVSREKKESFPLTVTSAQKNPTAFYLCASSITDRRYEQYFGPGTRLTVT.

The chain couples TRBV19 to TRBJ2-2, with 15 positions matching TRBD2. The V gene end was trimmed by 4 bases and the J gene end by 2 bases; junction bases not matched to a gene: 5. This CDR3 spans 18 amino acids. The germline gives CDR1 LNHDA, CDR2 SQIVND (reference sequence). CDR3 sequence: CASSRGLAGGVNTGELFF. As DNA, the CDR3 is TGTGCCAGTAGTAGGGGACTAGCGGGAGGAGTAAACACCGGGGAGCTGTTTTTT.

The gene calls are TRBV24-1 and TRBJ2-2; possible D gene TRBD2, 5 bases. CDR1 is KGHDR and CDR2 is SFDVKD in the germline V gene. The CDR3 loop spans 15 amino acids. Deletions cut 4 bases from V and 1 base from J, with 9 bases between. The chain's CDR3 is CATSDSRENTGELFF. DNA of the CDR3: TGTGCCACCAGTGACTCGAGGGAGAACACCGGGGAGCTGTTTTTT.